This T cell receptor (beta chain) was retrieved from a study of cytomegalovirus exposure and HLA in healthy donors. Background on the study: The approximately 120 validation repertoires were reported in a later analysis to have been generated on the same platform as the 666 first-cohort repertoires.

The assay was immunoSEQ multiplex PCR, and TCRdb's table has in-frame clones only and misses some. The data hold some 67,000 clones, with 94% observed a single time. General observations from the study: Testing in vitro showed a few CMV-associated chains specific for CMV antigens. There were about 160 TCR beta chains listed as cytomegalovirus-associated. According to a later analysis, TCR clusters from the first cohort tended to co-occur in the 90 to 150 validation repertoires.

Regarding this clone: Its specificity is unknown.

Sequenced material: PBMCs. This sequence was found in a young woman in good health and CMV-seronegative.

The CDR3 region is CASSRQGNYGYTF. DNA of the CDR3: TGTGCCAGCAGTCGACAGGGGAACTATGGCTACACCTTC. J is TRBJ1-2 and V is TRBV27, with 8 positions matching TRBD1. The CDR3 is 13 residues long. Germline CDR1 and CDR2: MNHEY and SMNVEV (reference sequence). With V trimmed by 5 bases and J by 2 bases, 1 base remained unmatched.